One sample yielded the 20 T cell receptor beta chains listed below, sequenced in a study of PD-L1 blockade in urothelial cancer (TCRdb year 2017). Receptor amplification or capture employed the immunoSEQ multiplex PCR assay. The table was pulled from immuneACCESS by TCRdb, which kept in-frame rearrangements only. Such tables lose some clones; where checked, under half of the loss comes from unresolved V genes, and the rest has no known cause. For this sample there are about 43,000 clones; over 75% appear just once. 15% to 20% of the sample rests with the top ten. This sample's time point label indicates: pretreatment peripheral blood. The input for sequencing was PBMCs, taken around atezolizumab (anti-PD-L1) treatment. The receptors were gathered from a man between 60 and 75 years old with urothelial cancer.

This chain joins TRBV11-3 and TRBJ2-7; a weak D match, TRBD1 (6 bases). The CDR3 contains 12 residues. Germline CDR1 reads SGHNT; CDR2 reads YENEEA. V was cut by 3 bases and J by 6 bases, with 9 bases left in between. The CDR3: CASSFGQSEQYF. For the CDR3, the DNA is TGTGCCAGCAGCTTCGGACAGAGCGAGCAGTACTTC. The full variable domain, its missing parts supplied by reference TRBV11-3 and TRBJ2-7, is EAGVVQSPRYKIIEKKQPVAFWCNPISGHNTLYWYLQNLGQGPELLIRYENEEAVDDSQLPKDRFSAERLKGVDSTLKIQPAELGDSAVYLCASSFGQSEQYFGPGTRLTVT.

This clone was counted between two and nine times. This rearrangement joins TRBV13 to TRBJ2-7; the match to TRBD1 covers 11 bases. CDR3 length: 14 residues. CDR1 PRHDT and CDR2 FYEKMQ come from the germline V gene (reference sequence). V was clipped by 7 bases and J by 4 bases; unmatched bases: 6. CDR3 protein: CASTKGQGVYEQYF. As DNA, the CDR3 is TGTGCCAGCACCAAGGGACAGGGGGTGTACGAGCAGTACTTC.

The chain links TRBV18 to TRBJ2-3; TRBD1 might be the D (6 bases). Between the trimmed V and J ends, which lost 8 bases and 0 bases, there was a span of 21 bases. CDR3 size: 17 residues. Germline V gene sequence: CDR1 KGHSH, CDR2 LQKENI. The chain's CDR3 is CASQPMLDSGSTDTQYF. The CDR3 DNA sequence: TGTGCCAGCCAACCCATGCTGGACAGTGGGAGCACAGATACGCAGTATTTT.

V is TRBV15 and J is TRBJ1-1, with D tentatively TRBD1 (5 bases). Between the trimmed V and J ends, which lost 5 bases and 1 base, there was a span of 11 bases. The CDR3 covers 14 residues. The germline V gene encodes CDR1 LNHNV and CDR2 YYDKDF (reference sequence). This CDR3 is CATSPEQGNTEAFF. The CDR3 DNA follows: TGTGCCACCAGCCCGGAGCAGGGGAACACTGAAGCTTTCTTT.

The chain is built from TRBV10-2 and TRBJ2-2, with a weak D call TRBD2 (6 bases). The CDR3 runs to 14 residues. The V gene lost 7 bases and the J gene lost 1 base, with 10 bases spanning the gap. Germline loops: CDR1 WSHSY, CDR2 SAAADI. The DNA of the CDR3 is TGCGCCAGCAAGGGACTCGGGAACACCGGGGAGCTGTTTTTT. Translating gives CASKGLGNTGELFF.

The chain joins TRBV28 to TRBJ2-3, with 7 bases that match TRBD1. Germline trimming cut 6 bases from V and 4 bases from J; bases unmatched to any gene: 10. CDR3 length equals 15 residues. Germline loops: CDR1 MDHEN, CDR2 SYDVKM. Here the CDR3 reads CASSPDRDRADTQYF. For the CDR3, the DNA is TGTGCCAGCAGCCCCGACAGGGATCGAGCAGATACGCAGTATTTT.

V and J are TRBV27 and TRBJ1-2, with no clear D. V shed 3 bases and J shed 2 bases, with 16 bases lying between them. The CDR3 runs 16 residues. Germline values: CDR1 MNHEY, CDR2 SMNVEV (reference sequence). The CDR3 bases are TGTGCCAGCAGTTTCGTCCGGGAGGAGGCGAACTATGGCTACACCTTC. It is translated as CASSFVREEANYGYTF.

V and J are TRBV30 and TRBJ1-2; 7 bases match TRBD1. The germline gives CDR1 GTSNPN, CDR2 SVGIG (reference sequence). The CDR3 is made up of 14 amino acids. V lost 0 bases and J lost 4; bases outside the gene matches: 5. The CDR3 protein is CAWSVQGQVYGYTF. The CDR3 DNA sequence: TGTGCCTGGAGTGTACAAGGACAGGTCTATGGCTACACCTTC.

The chain carries TRBV19 and TRBJ1-2; TRBD1 is a possible D gene (6 bases). V was shortened by 4 bases and J by 0 bases, with 12 bases between the two germline ends. Germline V gene sequence: CDR1 LNHDA, CDR2 SQIVND (reference sequence). The CDR3 is 15 residues long. The CDR3 region is CASSNRDTPNYGYTF. In nucleotides, the CDR3 is TGTGCCAGTAGTAACCGGGACACCCCTAACTATGGCTACACCTTC.

The chain has TRBV11-2 and TRBJ2-1, with 7 bases lining up with TRBD1. The CDR3 sequence is 14 residues long. The V gene end was trimmed by 7 bases and the J gene end by 3 bases; junction bases not matched to a gene: 6. From germline, CDR1 is SGHAT and CDR2 FQNNGV. DNA of the CDR3: TGTGCCAGCACCGGACAGGAATACTACAATGAGCAGTTCTTC. Protein product: CASTGQEYYNEQFF.

The chain joins TRBV6-1 to TRBJ1-1; D gene ambiguous. The CDR3 runs to 13 residues. Germline loops: CDR1 MNHNS, CDR2 SASEGT. V lost 6 bases, J lost 4 bases, and 12 bases lay in between. CDR3 amino acids: CASSAGGFTEAFF. CDR3 DNA: TGTGCCAGCAGCGCAGGAGGGTTCACTGAAGCTTTCTTT.

The rearrangement links TRBV12-5 to TRBJ2-2, with 10 nucleotides matching TRBD1. Germline loops: CDR1 LGHNT, CDR2 FRNRAP. After removal of 6 bases from V and 5 bases from J, the junction contained 9 bases not matched to a gene. The CDR3 spans 16 residues. The CDR3 is CASGQMTGGDTGELFF. CDR3 coding DNA: TGTGCTAGTGGACAAATGACAGGGGGCGATACCGGGGAGCTGTTTTTT.

The chain employs TRBV29-1 and TRBJ2-5, with D unresolved. Trimming shortened V by 5 bases and J by 1 base, and 8 bases separated the two germline ends. Germline CDR1 SQVTM, CDR2 ANQGSEA. This CDR3 has 12 residues. Written as DNA, the CDR3 is TGCAGCGTTTCTGAGGCCCAAGAGACCCAGTACTTC. The encoded protein is CSVSEAQETQYF.

This sequence joins TRBV6-5 and TRBJ1-1, with D possibly matching TRBD1 (5 bases). This CDR3 spans 13 amino acids. In germline, CDR1 is MNHEY, CDR2 SVGAGI. Trimming removed 4 bases at V and 4 bases at J, with 10 bases between. The chain's CDR3 is CASSLFRATEAFF. Here the CDR3 DNA reads TGTGCCAGCAGTTTATTCAGGGCCACTGAAGCTTTCTTT.

The chain links TRBV27 to TRBJ2-7, with 7 nucleotides matching TRBD1. J was trimmed by 3 bases and V by 5 bases; bases with no gene match: 7. Germline V gives CDR1 MNHEY, CDR2 SMNVEV (reference sequence). This CDR3 spans 14 amino acids. The CDR3 coding sequence is TGTGCCAGCAGTGACAGGGAGAGGGGCTACGAGCAGTACTTC. The encoded protein is CASSDRERGYEQYF.

Here the CDR3 DNA reads TGTGCCAGCAGCTTCGCCTCGGGACTAGCGGTCTACGAGCAGTACTTC. Translation: CASSFASGLAVYEQYF. The V gene is TRBV7-9, the J gene TRBJ2-7; TRBD2 matches 11 bases. Per germline, CDR1 SEHNR and CDR2 FQNEAQ (reference sequence). CDR3 length: 16 residues. Trimming took 3 bases from V and 3 from J; bases not matched to a gene: 7.

The rearrangement joins TRBV7-2 to TRBJ2-1; TRBD2 aligns across 9 bases. Trimming cost V 1 base and J 6 bases; bases outside gene matches: 10. Germline V CDR1 and CDR2: SGHTA, FQGNSA. The CDR3 has 17 amino acids. CDR3 loop: CASSLVSGSGRSNEQFF. Here the CDR3 DNA reads TGTGCCAGCAGCTTAGTATCGGGTAGCGGGAGAAGCAATGAGCAGTTCTTC.

This clone has a single count. The chain recombines TRBV27 with TRBJ2-1; the D gene is possibly TRBD1 (6 bases). The CDR3 is made up of 13 amino acids. Per germline, CDR1 MNHEY and CDR2 SMNVEV (reference sequence). Between the trimmed V and J ends, which lost 8 bases and 3 bases, there was a span of 11 bases. CDR3 in DNA: TGTGCCAGCTCAACCAGGGGCTACAATGAGCAGTTCTTC. This codes for CASSTRGYNEQFF.

This chain connects TRBV11-2 to TRBJ1-1; D is unresolved. CDR3 size: 14 residues. CDR1 is SGHAT, CDR2 FQNNGV, per germline. The ends were cut back, 5 bases at V and 1 base at J, with 11 bases in the middle. The CDR3 DNA reads as TGTGCCAGCAGCCTGGGCAGCCCGAACACTGAAGCTTTCTTT. Translation gives CASSLGSPNTEAFF.

CDR3 DNA sequence: TGTGCCAGCAGATACAGCAGCGGGACTGAAGCTTTCTTT. Translating gives CASRYSSGTEAFF. The chain joins TRBV6-6 to TRBJ1-1, with unresolved D. Germline lookup yields CDR1 MNHNY and CDR2 SVGAGI (reference sequence). Trimming shortened V by 6 bases and J by 5 bases, and 13 bases separated the two germline ends. This CDR3 region has 13 residues.